These 26 T cell receptor beta chains share one sample of origin, sequenced in a study of early T cells in non-severe SARS-CoV-2 infection. TCRdb recomputed calls from the 5' RACE reads with MiXCR, one row per CDR3 protein. The data hold approximately 80,000 distinct CDR3 sequences, with 10% to 12% observed a single time. This specimen consisted of whole blood, obtained at baseline. The receptors derive from an adult who was a healthcare worker with PCR-confirmed SARS-CoV-2 infection or an uninfected control (not recorded which).

The chain combines TRBV9 with TRBJ2-6; D ambiguous. Germline assignment: CDR1 SGDLS and CDR2 YYNGEE. Trimming shortened V by 1 base and J by 2 bases, and 1 base separated the two germline ends. CDR3 length equals 13 residues. For the CDR3, the DNA is TGTGCCAGCAGCGTAACTGGGGCCAACGTCCTGACTTTC. Its translation is CASSVTGANVLTF.

This clonotype showed up many times. The J gene is TRBJ2-5, the V gene TRBV18; D not certain. Germline CDR1 and CDR2: KGHSH and LQKENI. The CDR3 is 16 amino acids. V was trimmed by 4 bases and J by 5 bases, leaving 20 bases between them. CDR3 bases: TGTGCCAGCTCACATAGAGACGGAACACGGTCGGAGACCCAGTACTTC. Translated, it gives CASSHRDGTRSETQYF.

The chain links TRBV28 to TRBJ1-1; the D is unclear. Deletions cut 3 bases from V and 1 base from J, with 6 bases between. This CDR3 is built from 13 residues. Germline CDR1 reads MDHEN; CDR2 reads SYDVKM. The CDR3 DNA follows: TGTGCCAGCAGTTTTGGGGAGAACACTGAAGCTTTCTTT. Translating gives CASSFGENTEAFF.

This clonotype was found a few times. Written as DNA, the CDR3 is TGTGCCAGCAGCGGGACAGGGGTTCAGCCCCAGCATTTT. This sequence encodes CASSGTGVQPQHF. This rearrangement joins TRBV7-9 to TRBJ1-5; 10 positions match TRBD1. J gave up 6 bases and V 5 bases, and 1 base lay outside the gene matches. This CDR3 contains 13 residues. Germline CDR1 is SEHNR and CDR2 is FQNEAQ (reference sequence).

This clonotype was seen ten or more times. The chain combines TRBV29-1 with TRBJ1-1; D gene unclear. V was cut by 7 bases and J by 1 base, with 10 bases left in between. The CDR3 length is 12 residues. The V gene's germline CDR1 is SQVTM and CDR2 ANQGSEA. The CDR3 sequence is CSAGQGNTEAFF. CDR3 DNA: TGCAGCGCTGGCCAAGGGAACACTGAAGCTTTCTTT.

A few counts support this clonotype. V usage is TRBV30 and J usage is TRBJ2-7, with 11 bases that match TRBD1. This CDR3 comprises 16 residues. V shed 2 bases and J 3 bases; nucleotides not matched to a gene: 9. The germline V gene encodes CDR1 GTSNPN and CDR2 SVGIG (reference sequence). In DNA form, the CDR3 reads TGTGCCTGGAGTTCAAACCCCGGGACAGGGGGCTACGAGCAGTACTTC. As protein: CAWSSNPGTGGYEQYF.

At least ten counts were recorded for this clonotype. This chain links TRBV5-4 with TRBJ2-2; TRBD2 matches 7 bases. CDR3 length: 16 amino acids. The trim removed 3 bases at V and 2 bases at J, leaving 7 bases unmatched. Germline CDR1 and CDR2: SGHNT and YYREEE (reference sequence). The CDR3 bases are TGTGCCAGCAGCTCCCGGGCTAGCGGAAACACCGGGGAGCTGTTTTTT. Its protein product is CASSSRASGNTGELFF.

This clonotype turned up a few times. The chain combines TRBV7-8 with TRBJ1-6; 7 nucleotides match TRBD1. The CDR3 totals 15 residues. V dropped 6 bases and J dropped 5; count of bases not matched to a gene: 7. The germline CDR1 and CDR2 sequences are SGHVS and FQNEAQ. The CDR3: CASSLDRFDNSPLHF. CDR3 DNA sequence: TGTGCCAGCAGTCTGGACAGGTTCGATAATTCACCCCTCCACTTT. The full variable domain, rest sourced from reference TRBV7-8 and TRBJ1-6, is GAGVSQSPRYKVAKRGQDVALRCDPISGHVSLFWYQQALGQGPEFLTYFQNEAQLDKSGLPSDRFFAERPEGSVSTLKIQRTQQEDSAVYLCASSLDRFDNSPLHFGNGTRLTVT.

The gene calls are TRBV11-3 and TRBJ2-2; D unclear. V lost 3 bases and J lost 4, with 6 bases in between. This CDR3 region has 13 residues. Germline lookup yields CDR1 SGHNT and CDR2 YENEEA. The DNA for the CDR3 is TGTGCCAGCAGCTTCCGCTCCACCGGGGAGCTGTTTTTT. It is translated as CASSFRSTGELFF.

J is TRBJ1-5 and V is TRBV28; 8 bases are a match to TRBD1. CDR1 and CDR2 from the germline V gene are MDHEN and SYDVKM. V trimming: 6 bases; J trimming: 9 bases; junction bases outside the gene matches: 13. The CDR3 spans 15 residues. The CDR3 region has the DNA TGTGCCAGCAGAGGACAGGGCGGAAGATATGGGCCCCAGCATTTT. This gives the protein CASRGQGGRYGPQHF. The variable domain in full, completed from reference TRBV28 and TRBJ1-5, reads DVKVTQSSRYLVKRTGEKVFLECVQDMDHENMFWYRQDPGLGLRLIYFSYDVKMKEKGDIPEGYSVSREKKERFSLILESASTNQTSMYLCASRGQGGRYGPQHFGDGTRLSIL.

The chain uses TRBV9 and TRBJ2-5; no definite D call. CDR1 SGDLS and CDR2 YYNGEE come from the germline V gene. V was trimmed by 0 bases and J by 2 bases, leaving 8 bases between them. The CDR3 contains 14 residues. The chain's CDR3 is CASSVGAAQETQYF. The CDR3 DNA is TGTGCCAGCAGCGTAGGGGCAGCACAAGAGACCCAGTACTTC.

This clonotype was detected many times. V is TRBV2 and J is TRBJ2-7, with D possibly matching TRBD1 (6 bases). This CDR3 has 13 amino acids. The V end lost 3 bases, the J end lost 6 bases, and 12 bases lay between the germline ends. Germline V lookup: CDR1 SNHLY, CDR2 FYNNEI. The CDR3 DNA follows: TGTGCCAGCAGTGATGTTGGGACACCCGAGCAGTACTTC. Translated: CASSDVGTPEQYF.

V usage is TRBV9 and J usage is TRBJ1-1; possibly TRBD1 for D (5 bases). Per germline, CDR1 SGDLS and CDR2 YYNGEE. CDR3 length equals 15 residues. Trimming took off 0 bases at V and 4 bases at J, with 13 bases between the two ends. CDR3 loop: CASSVGLGGTTEAFF. The DNA of the CDR3 is TGTGCCAGCAGCGTAGGTCTGGGGGGGACCACTGAAGCTTTCTTT.

In its sample, this clonotype was seen many times. The chain links TRBV5-4 to TRBJ2-6, with TRBD1 matching 8 bases. Germline V lookup: CDR1 SGHNT, CDR2 YYREEE (reference sequence). CDR3 length: 16 residues. DNA for the CDR3: TGTGCATCGACCGGGACAGGCCTCTCTGGGGCCAACGTCCTGACTTTC. The encoded protein is CASTGTGLSGANVLTF. Combining the CDR3 with reference TRBV5-4 and TRBJ2-6 gives the whole variable domain ETGVTQSPTHLIKTRGQQVTLRCSSQSGHNTVSWYQQALGQGPQFIFQYYREEENGRGNFPPRFSGLQFPNYSSELNVNALELDDSALYLCASTGTGLSGANVLTFGAGSRLTVL.

The rearrangement uses TRBV30 and TRBJ1-1, with D possibly being TRBD1 (5 bases). Looked up from germline, CDR1 is GTSNPN and CDR2 is SVGIG (reference sequence). This CDR3 comprises 12 residues. The ends were cut back, 5 bases at V and 1 base at J, with 8 bases in the middle. CDR3 in amino acids: CAWGTGNTEAFF. The CDR3 DNA reads TGTGCCTGGGGGACGGGGAACACTGAAGCTTTCTTT.

The V and J genes are TRBV28 and TRBJ1-1; no clear D. CDR3 length equals 12 residues. Germline V gene sequence: CDR1 MDHEN, CDR2 SYDVKM. Trimming cost V 4 bases and J 1 base, with 4 bases left between them. The CDR3 here is CASSSANTEAFF. The DNA of the CDR3 is TGTGCCAGCAGTTCCGCGAACACTGAAGCTTTCTTT.

This clonotype has a count of ten or more. V is TRBV5-1 and J is TRBJ2-5; the D gene is possibly TRBD1 (6 bases). Trimming removed 0 bases at V and 2 bases at J, with 8 bases between. Germline CDR1 is SGHRS and CDR2 is YFSETQ. The CDR3 extends over 14 amino acids. The CDR3 DNA sequence: TGCGCCAGCAGCTTGGGGACAGCTCAAGAGACCCAGTACTTC. It specifies CASSLGTAQETQYF.

This clonotype was found a few times. This sequence joins TRBV14 and TRBJ1-2, with 7 bases fitting TRBD1. There are 14 residues in the CDR3. Germline trimming cut 1 base from V and 5 bases from J; bases unmatched to any gene: 4. Germline CDR1 and CDR2: SGHDN and FVKESK. CDR3 DNA: TGTGCCAGCAGCCAAGTCCCAGGGGGGTATGGCTACACCTTC. It encodes CASSQVPGGYGYTF.

J is TRBJ2-7 and V is TRBV3-1, with TRBD1 matching over 8 bases. Looked up from germline, CDR1 is LGHDT and CDR2 is YNNKEL (reference sequence). Trimming removed 2 bases from V and 5 bases from J; junction bases left unmatched: 5. CDR3 length: 14 residues. The CDR3 loop reads CASSQLSGGHEQYF. CDR3 nucleotide sequence: TGTGCCAGCAGCCAATTATCAGGGGGCCACGAGCAGTACTTC.

This chain joins TRBV6-6 and TRBJ2-1; 15 nucleotides agree with TRBD2. Germline loops: CDR1 MNHNY, CDR2 SVGAGI (reference sequence). The J segment lost 8 bases and the V segment lost 2 bases, leaving 7 bases of the junction unmatched. The CDR3 sequence is 17 residues long. The CDR3 coding sequence is TGTGCCAGCAGTTACGGACTAGCGGGGGGGCGTCTCGATGAGCAGTTCTTC. It is translated as CASSYGLAGGRLDEQFF.

The genes are TRBV3-1 and TRBJ1-1, with D maybe TRBD1 (6 bases). V was clipped by 4 bases and J by 2 bases, with 14 bases between them. The length of the CDR3 is 15 residues. CDR1 is LGHDT, CDR2 YNNKEL, per germline (reference sequence). The CDR3 coding sequence is TGTGCCAGCAGCCTCAGGGGTAGTGCCAACACTGAAGCTTTCTTT. It specifies CASSLRGSANTEAFF.

This clonotype has ten or more counts. The chain couples TRBV7-2 to TRBJ1-6; D not certain. Germline V gives CDR1 SGHTA, CDR2 FQGNSA. Trimming took off 4 bases at V and 7 bases at J, with 11 bases between the two ends. The CDR3 length is 14 residues. The CDR3 DNA is TGTGCCAGCAGCTCTTCACACACCAATTCACCCCTCCACTTT. This sequence encodes CASSSSHTNSPLHF.

The chain recombines TRBV28 with TRBJ2-7, with 11 positions matching TRBD2. From germline, CDR1 is MDHEN and CDR2 SYDVKM. V shed 5 bases, J shed 3 bases, and the junction held 3 bases outside the gene matches. The CDR3 spans 14 residues. The CDR3 spells CASSPTSGGYEQYF. The CDR3 DNA sequence: TGTGCCAGCAGTCCTACTAGCGGGGGCTACGAGCAGTACTTC. The whole variable domain, remainder taken from reference TRBV28 and TRBJ2-7, is DVKVTQSSRYLVKRTGEKVFLECVQDMDHENMFWYRQDPGLGLRLIYFSYDVKMKEKGDIPEGYSVSREKKERFSLILESASTNQTSMYLCASSPTSGGYEQYFGPGTRLTVT.

The chain couples TRBV9 to TRBJ2-3, with 8 bases fitting TRBD2. Germline loops: CDR1 SGDLS, CDR2 YYNGEE. The CDR3 consists of 15 residues. Trimming removed 4 bases from V and 3 bases from J; junction bases left unmatched: 7. CDR3 amino acids: CASSRAGGLTDTQYF. As DNA, the CDR3 is TGTGCCAGCAGCCGTGCGGGGGGTCTAACAGATACGCAGTATTTT.

Ten or more counts support this clonotype. The chain carries TRBV29-1 and TRBJ1-2, with D hard to call. The CDR3 sequence is 14 residues long. Germline V gives CDR1 SQVTM, CDR2 ANQGSEA. V lost 4 bases and J lost 8, with 20 bases in between. The CDR3 DNA is TGCAGCGTTGGTTTCTGGCAGGCCCGTGAGGGCTACACCTTC. The encoded protein is CSVGFWQAREGYTF.

This clonotype was counted many times. The chain employs TRBV18 and TRBJ1-6, with D maybe TRBD1 (5 bases). With 2 bases removed from V and 8 bases from J, the gap between germline ends came to 13 bases. The CDR3 is 15 amino acids. The germline V gene encodes CDR1 KGHSH and CDR2 LQKENI. DNA for the CDR3: TGTGCCAGCTCACCAAGGGTGGCCAGGGATTCACCCCTCCACTTT. Translated, it gives CASSPRVARDSPLHF. Using reference TRBV18 and TRBJ1-6 for the parts outside the CDR3, the full variable domain is NAGVMQNPRHLVRRRGQEARLRCSPMKGHSHVYWYRQLPEEGLKFMVYLQKENIIDESGMPKERFSAEFPKEGPSILRIQQVVRGDSAAYFCASSPRVARDSPLHFGNGTRLTVT.